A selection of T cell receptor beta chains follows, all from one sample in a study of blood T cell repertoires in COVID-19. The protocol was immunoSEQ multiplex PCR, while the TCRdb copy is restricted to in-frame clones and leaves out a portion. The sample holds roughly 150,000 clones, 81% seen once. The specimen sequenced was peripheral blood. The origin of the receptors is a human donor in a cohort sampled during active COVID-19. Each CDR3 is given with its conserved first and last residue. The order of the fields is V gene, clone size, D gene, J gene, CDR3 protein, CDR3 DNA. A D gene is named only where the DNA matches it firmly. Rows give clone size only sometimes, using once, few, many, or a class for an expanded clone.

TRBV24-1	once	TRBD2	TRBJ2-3	CAIGEGSTDTQYF	TGTGCCATAGGGGAGGGAAGCACAGATACGCAGTATTTT
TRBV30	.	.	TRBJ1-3	CAWSPDLRSGNTIYF	TGTGCCTGGAGTCCGGACTTACGCTCTGGAAACACCATATATTTT
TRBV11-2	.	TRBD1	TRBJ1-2	CASSLGQIYGYTF	TGTGCCAGCAGCTTGGGACAGATCTATGGCTACACCTTC
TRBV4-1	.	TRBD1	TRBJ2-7	CASSQPGQGLYEQYF	TGCGCCAGCAGCCAGCCGGGACAGGGGCTCTACGAGCAGTACTTC
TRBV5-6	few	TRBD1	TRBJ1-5	CASSTGQGPNQPQHF	TGTGCCAGCAGCACAGGACAGGGCCCCAATCAGCCCCAGCATTTT
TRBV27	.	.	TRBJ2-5	CASSFQGRETQYF	TGTGCCAGCAGTTTCCAGGGGCGAGAGACCCAGTACTTC
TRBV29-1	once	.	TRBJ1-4	CSVEAGTGVSEKLFF	TGCAGCGTTGAAGCAGGAACGGGGGTCAGCGAAAAACTGTTTTTT
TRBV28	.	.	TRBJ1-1	CASSFGGSGNTEAFF	TGTGCCAGCAGTTTCGGGGGGTCGGGGAACACTGAAGCTTTCTTT
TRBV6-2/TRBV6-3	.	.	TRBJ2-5	CASSYDFRTRQETQYF	TGTGCCAGCAGTTACGACTTTCGGACAAGACAAGAGACCCAGTACTTC
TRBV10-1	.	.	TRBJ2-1	CASSATVRGRDNEQFF	TGCGCCAGCAGCGCGACCGTAAGAGGCCGCGACAATGAGCAGTTCTTC
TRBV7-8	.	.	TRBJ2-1	CASSVDRSEQFF	TGTGCCAGCAGCGTCGACAGAAGTGAGCAGTTCTTC
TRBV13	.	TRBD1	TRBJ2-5	CASHSTDREVEETQYF	TGTGCCAGCCACTCCACTGACAGGGAAGTAGAAGAGACCCAGTACTTC
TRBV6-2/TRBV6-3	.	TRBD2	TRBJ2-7	CASSRIAGGMYEQYF	TGTGCCAGCAGTCGTATAGCGGGAGGCATGTACGAGCAGTACTTC
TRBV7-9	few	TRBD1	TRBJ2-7	CASTQRRIGQGTYEQYF	TGTGCCAGCACACAAAGAAGGATCGGACAGGGGACGTACGAGCAGTACTTC
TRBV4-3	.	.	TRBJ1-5	CASSQSAQKDQPQHF	TGCGCCAGCAGCCAATCCGCCCAGAAAGATCAGCCCCAGCATTTT
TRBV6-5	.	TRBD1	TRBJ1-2	CASSYLPGQGNYGYTF	TGTGCCAGCAGTTACCTCCCGGGACAGGGGAACTATGGCTACACCTTC
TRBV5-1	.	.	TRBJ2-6	CASTAGSSGANVLTF	TGCGCCAGCACCGCAGGCAGCTCTGGGGCCAACGTCCTGACTTTC
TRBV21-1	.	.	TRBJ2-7	CASSIPGLADEQYF	TGTGCCAGCAGCATCCCGGGACTAGCGGACGAGCAGTACTTC
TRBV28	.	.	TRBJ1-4	CASSLGQATNEKLFF	TGTGCCAGCAGTTTAGGGCAGGCAACTAATGAAAAACTGTTTTTT
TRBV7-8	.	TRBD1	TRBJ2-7	CASSITDRAYEQYF	TGTGCCAGCAGCATCACGGACAGGGCCTACGAGCAGTACTTC
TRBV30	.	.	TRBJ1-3	CAWSGTDYGTIYF	TGTGCCTGGAGTGGGACAGATTATGGCACCATATATTTT
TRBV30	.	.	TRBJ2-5	CAWSRELRGETQYF	TGTGCCTGGAGTCGTGAGCTAAGGGGAGAGACCCAGTACTTC
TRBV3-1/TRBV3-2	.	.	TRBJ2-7	CASSQYRGPSSYEQYF	TGTGCCAGCAGCCAATACCGCGGGCCTAGCTCCTACGAGCAGTACTTC
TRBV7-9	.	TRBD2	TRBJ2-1	CASSLATLAGGGNEQFF	TGTGCCAGCAGCTTAGCGACCCTAGCGGGAGGCGGCAATGAGCAGTTCTTC